The 26 T cell receptor beta chains below all came from one sample that was sequenced in a study of shared clonotypes between healthy human individuals. Measured with immunoSEQ multiplex PCR; TCRdb has only the in-frame clones, and not every one. The sample has fewer than 600,000 clones, approximately 80% seen once. The sequenced sample consisted of PBMCs. The source of these receptors is a woman between 40 and 55 years old in good health. Some clones in this sample may be carry-over from other donors' samples.

This sequence joins TRBV5-1 and TRBJ2-3; D is uncertain. Between the trimmed V and J ends, which lost 0 bases and 0 bases, there was a span of 8 bases. The CDR3 spans 15 residues. Germline CDR1 SGHRS, CDR2 YFSETQ. The CDR3: CASSLGAVSTDTQYF. Written as DNA, the CDR3 is TGCGCCAGCAGCTTGGGTGCGGTTAGCACAGATACGCAGTATTTT.

This chain links TRBV18 with TRBJ2-3, with TRBD1 identical over 9 bases. Trimming cost V 2 bases and J 7 bases; bases outside gene matches: 1. Germline assignment: CDR1 KGHSH and CDR2 LQKENI. The CDR3 runs to 13 residues. This CDR3 is CASSPGQGYTQYF. CDR3 nucleotides: TGTGCCAGCTCACCAGGACAGGGGTATACGCAGTATTTT.

The genes are TRBV10-3 and TRBJ2-2; weak D call: TRBD1 (5 bases). The CDR3 is 14 residues long. V lost 3 bases and J lost 1, with 6 bases in between. CDR1 and CDR2 from the germline V gene are ENHRY and SYGVKD. CDR3 protein: CAISDDRNTGELFF. The CDR3 DNA follows: TGTGCCATCAGTGATGACAGGAACACCGGGGAGCTGTTTTTT.

Comment on this clone: This probably arose from a read error, given a far larger clone one base away. The V call is TRBV5-1, the J call TRBJ2-3; D is possibly TRBD1 (5 bases). This CDR3 is 13 amino acids long. The germline V gene encodes CDR1 SGHRS and CDR2 YFSETQ. The CDR3 region is CASSFWGRDTQCF. The CDR3 DNA reads as TGCGCCAGCAGCTTCTGGGGCAGGGATACGCAGTGTTTT.

On this clone: This probably arose from a read error, given a far larger clone one base away. Additional DNA sequences in this sample encode the identical CDR3. The genes are TRBV30 and TRBJ2-2, with D uncertain. In germline, CDR1 is GTSNPN, CDR2 SVGIG (reference sequence). The V end lost 3 bases, the J end lost 5 bases, and 13 bases lay between the germline ends. This CDR3 is built from 14 residues. This chain's CDR3 is CAWRAGVNTGELFF. The CDR3 DNA reads as TGTGCCTGGAGAGCCGGTGTAAATACCGGGGAGCTGTTTTTT.

The V and J genes are TRBV28 and TRBJ2-5; D is possibly TRBD2 (5 bases). The germline V gene has CDR1 MDHEN and CDR2 SYDVKM. V gave up 11 bases and J gave up 2 bases, with 18 bases separating them. This CDR3 contains 14 residues. CDR3 sequence: CALSMGDGQETQYF. The CDR3 coding sequence is TGTGCCCTCTCGATGGGAGATGGGCAAGAGACCCAGTACTTC. The full variable domain, in which reference TRBV28 and TRBJ2-5 provide the parts outside the CDR3, is DVKVTQSSRYLVKRTGEKVFLECVQDMDHENMFWYRQDPGLGLRLIYFSYDVKMKEKGDIPEGYSVSREKKERFSLILESASTNQTSMYLCALSMGDGQETQYFGPGTRLLVL.

This chain connects TRBV6-1 to TRBJ1-1, with unresolved D. Germline CDR1 reads MNHNS; CDR2 reads SASEGT. V lost 5 bases to trimming and J lost 1 base, with 8 bases between them. The CDR3 totals 13 residues. The CDR3 bases are TGTGCCAGCAGTTTAGAGGAGAACACTGAAGCTTTCTTT. This translates into CASSLEENTEAFF.

V gene TRBV6-5 combines with J gene TRBJ2-3; D is perhaps TRBD2 (6 bases). The ends were cut back, 7 bases at V and 2 bases at J, with 16 bases in the middle. The CDR3 covers 15 residues. Germline V gene sequence: CDR1 MNHEY, CDR2 SVGAGI. Written as DNA, the CDR3 is TGTGCCAGCACCCCAAGCGGGCACAACACAGATACGCAGTATTTT. It specifies CASTPSGHNTDTQYF.

V usage is TRBV28 and J usage is TRBJ2-7, with D uncertain. V was trimmed by 6 bases and J by 6 bases, leaving 27 bases between them. The CDR3 length is 17 residues. Germline V gene sequence: CDR1 MDHEN, CDR2 SYDVKM. CDR3 sequence reads: CASRPPPPIGEVGEQYF. The CDR3 DNA follows: TGTGCCAGCAGACCCCCTCCCCCGATTGGGGAAGTCGGCGAGCAGTACTTC.

V gene TRBV7-6 combines with J gene TRBJ2-7, with no clear D. Trimming shortened V by 1 base and J by 1 base, and 5 bases separated the two germline ends. The germline gives CDR1 SGHVS, CDR2 FNYEAQ. This CDR3 is 13 amino acids long. The CDR3 sequence: CASSLGPSYEQYF. DNA of the CDR3: TGTGCCAGCAGCTTAGGTCCTTCCTACGAGCAGTACTTC.

This rearrangement joins TRBV5-4 to TRBJ2-1, with D possibly matching TRBD1 (5 bases). The V end lost 0 bases, the J end lost 3 bases, and 7 bases lay between the germline ends. The length of the CDR3 is 14 residues. Germline values: CDR1 SGHNT, CDR2 YYREEE (reference sequence). The CDR3 region has the DNA TGTGCCAGCAGCTTGGGGGGCGTCTACAATGAGCAGTTCTTC. Translation: CASSLGGVYNEQFF.

J is TRBJ2-1 and V is TRBV12-5, with D hard to call. This CDR3 has 11 amino acids. The germline CDR1 and CDR2 sequences are LGHNT and FRNRAP. Trimming took 3 bases from V and 6 from J, leaving 3 bases between them. The CDR3 region has the DNA TGTGCTAGTGGTTTTCTCAATGAGCAGTTCTTC. This gives the protein CASGFLNEQFF.

The CDR3 loop reads CASSLAGTKNTGELFF. In DNA form, the CDR3 reads TGTGCCAGCAGTTTGGCGGGAACAAAGAACACCGGGGAGCTGTTTTTT. The V gene is TRBV28, the J gene TRBJ2-2, with TRBD2 as a possible D gene (6 bases). This CDR3 has 16 amino acids. Germline V gene lookup returns CDR1 MDHEN and CDR2 SYDVKM. V lost 3 bases to trimming and J lost 1 base, with 12 bases between them. The variable domain in full, with the rest retrieved from reference TRBV28 and TRBJ2-2, is DVKVTQSSRYLVKRTGEKVFLECVQDMDHENMFWYRQDPGLGLRLIYFSYDVKMKEKGDIPEGYSVSREKKERFSLILESASTNQTSMYLCASSLAGTKNTGELFFGEGSRLTVL.

As to this clone: It is likely a read error: a sequence one base away is far more abundant. This chain connects TRBV5-6 to TRBJ1-1; no firm D call. CDR3 size: 16 residues. Germline values: CDR1 SGHDT, CDR2 YYEEEE. V lost 1 base to trimming and J lost 1 base, with 14 bases between them. The CDR3 nucleotides are TGTGCCAGCAGCTTGTCGACAAGCCGGCGGAACACTGAAGCTTTCTTT. Its translation is CASSLSTSRRNTEAFF.

This clone was counted only a few times. The chain recombines TRBV11-2 with TRBJ1-3; D uncertain. The V end lost 0 bases, the J end lost 4 bases, and 7 bases lay between the germline ends. Germline loops: CDR1 SGHAT, CDR2 FQNNGV. The CDR3 has 14 residues. CDR3 sequence: CASSLEVLGNTIYF. CDR3 nucleotide sequence: TGTGCCAGCAGCTTAGAGGTTCTAGGAAACACCATATATTTT.

This clone appeared a few times. This sequence is one base from a far larger clone and is likely a read error. This chain uses TRBV5-1 with TRBJ2-1; 11 nucleotides line up with TRBD2. CDR3 length equals 14 residues. Germline assignment: CDR1 SGHRS and CDR2 YFSETQ. The CDR3 DNA reads TGCGCCAGCTCGACTAGCGGGAAGGACAATGAGCGGTTCTTC. It codes for CASSTSGKDNERFF.

The chain links TRBV10-3 to TRBJ1-1; weak D call: TRBD1 (6 bases). The CDR3 has 13 residues. V lost 6 bases and J lost 6, with 14 bases in between. Per germline, CDR1 ENHRY and CDR2 SYGVKD. The CDR3 nucleotides read TGTGCCATCAGCGTACAGGGAGACGCTGAAGCTTTCTTT. Its protein product is CAISVQGDAEAFF.

The chain employs TRBV7-9 and TRBJ2-5, with 15 bases identical to TRBD2. CDR3 length: 18 amino acids. Germline assignment: CDR1 SEHNR and CDR2 FQNEAQ (reference sequence). With 6 bases clipped from V and 4 bases from J, the junction kept 12 bases outside the gene matches. The CDR3 nucleotides read TGTGCCAGCAGTTCCCGGACTAGCGGGAGGGTTTTTAGAGAGACCCAGTACTTC. Residues: CASSSRTSGRVFRETQYF.

The chain has TRBV18 and TRBJ2-1; tentatively, D is TRBD2 (5 bases). There are 17 residues in the CDR3. Deletions cut 2 bases from V and 4 bases from J, with 18 bases between. Germline CDR1 KGHSH, CDR2 LQKENI. The CDR3 loop reads CASSPRVDWSGYNEQFF. The DNA of the CDR3 is TGTGCCAGCTCACCAAGGGTGGACTGGTCGGGGTACAATGAGCAGTTCTTC.

The genes are TRBV28 and TRBJ1-5; tentatively, D is TRBD1 (6 bases). Germline lookup yields CDR1 MDHEN and CDR2 SYDVKM. V dropped 7 bases and J dropped 2 bases, with 9 bases sitting between them. The CDR3 totals 13 residues. As DNA, the CDR3 is TGTGCCAGCATCGAGGGGGGCAATCAGCCCCAGCATTTT. Translated: CASIEGGNQPQHF.

This sequence joins TRBV5-5 and TRBJ1-4; D gene ambiguous. Trimming left V 0 bases short and J 0 bases short, with 6 bases between. The CDR3 is 15 amino acids. Germline V gene sequence: CDR1 SGHKS, CDR2 YYEKEE (reference sequence). CDR3 coding DNA: TGTGCCAGCAGCTTGGTTGCCGCAACTAATGAAAAACTGTTTTTT. Residues: CASSLVAATNEKLFF.

Concerning this clone: Given the absence of the conserved phenylalanine or tryptophan at the CDR3 end, a read error is likely. The limits of the CDR3 on the DNA are not certain, so only TCRdb's listed CDR3 is given. The V gene is TRBV11-2, the J gene TRBJ1-1; the listed D gene, TRBD1, was not tested against the DNA. Including both end residues, the CDR3 is 12 amino acids long. Per the germline V gene, CDR1 is SGHAT and CDR2 is FQNNGV. The CDR3 sequence: CASSSTPDRDFY.

About this clone: A far larger clone is one base from this, pointing to a likely read error. Other DNA sequences in this specimen translate into the identical CDR3. The CDR3 reads CASSSQGGQPQHF. CDR3 nucleotides: TGTGCCAGCAGTTCACAGGGCGGCCAGCCCCAGCATTTT. The V gene is TRBV11-2, the J gene TRBJ1-5; D might be TRBD1 (6 bases). The V gene lost 6 bases and the J gene lost 7 bases, with 13 bases spanning the gap. From germline, CDR1 is SGHAT and CDR2 FQNNGV. The CDR3 consists of 13 residues. The whole variable domain, remainder taken from reference TRBV11-2 and TRBJ1-5, is EAGVAQSPRYKIIEKRQSVAFWCNPISGHATLYWYQQILGQGPKLLIQFQNNGVVDDSQLPKDRFSAERLKGVDSTLKIQPAKLEDSAVYLCASSSQGGQPQHFGDGTRLSIL.

The chain has TRBV4-1 and TRBJ2-5, with 7 bases aligning to TRBD2. TRBJ2-7 matches the DNA end more closely, so the J call is doubtful. This CDR3 is built from 17 residues. The germline V gene encodes CDR1 MGHRA and CDR2 YSYEKL. The CDR3 here is CASSQVALAASSYEQYF. The DNA of the CDR3 is TGCGCCAGCAGCCAAGTGGCTCTAGCGGCTTCCTCCTACGAGCAGTACTTC.

Only one count was recorded for this clone. V gene TRBV27 combines with J gene TRBJ2-1; either TRBD1 or TRBD2 may supply D (5 bases each). CDR3 length: 14 amino acids. Germline V gene sequence: CDR1 MNHEY, CDR2 SMNVEV (reference sequence). The V end lost 5 bases, the J end lost 5 bases, and 13 bases lay between the germline ends. The CDR3, as DNA: TGTGCCAGCAGTCCCGGGACGGTTAACAATGAGCAGTTCTTC. Its translation: CASSPGTVNNEQFF.

Concerning this clone: Other DNA sequences within the sample encode an identical CDR3. This chain joins TRBV30 and TRBJ1-5; possibly TRBD1 for D (5 bases). Germline V gene data show CDR1 as GTSNPN and CDR2 as SVGIG (reference sequence). The CDR3 loop spans 13 amino acids. The V end was cut by 0 bases, the J end by 4 bases, with 7 bases between. CDR3 residues: CAWSVRGNQPQHF. CDR3 sequence (DNA): TGTGCCTGGAGTGTAAGGGGTAATCAGCCCCAGCATTTT.